A selection of T cell receptor beta chains follows, all from one sample in a study of OX40 agonist ivuxolimab in advanced cancers. Using immunoSEQ multiplex PCR, the repertoire was profiled, and TCRdb retains in-frame clones only, with some absent. The profile shows over 8,000 clones, approximately 63% of them singletons. Material: CD4+ or CD8+ T cells sorted from blood, obtained in a trial of the OX40 agonist ivuxolimab. These receptors all come from an adult with an advanced solid tumor such as melanoma, head and neck, liver or kidney cancer. Both conserved end residues are part of each CDR3. Each record gives: D gene, J gene, clone size, V gene, CDR3 DNA, CDR3 protein. A D gene is named only where the DNA matches it firmly. The size entry is marked missing in some rows and otherwise reads once, few, many or a size class.

d_call: -
j_call: TRBJ2-7
clone_size: medium-sized
v_call: TRBV27
cdr3_nt: TGTGCCAGCAGTTTGCTAGTGGACGACGAGCAGTACTTC
cdr3_aa: CASSLLVDDEQYF

d_call: -
j_call: TRBJ1-1
clone_size: -
v_call: TRBV4-1
cdr3_nt: TGCGCCAGCAGCCAAGAGGGGGTCCGGTACACTGAAGCTTTCTTT
cdr3_aa: CASSQEGVRYTEAFF

d_call: TRBD1
j_call: TRBJ1-6
clone_size: medium-sized
v_call: TRBV30
cdr3_nt: TGTGCCTGGGACAGGGACCTTTCGGCCCTCCACTTT
cdr3_aa: CAWDRDLSALHF

d_call: TRBD1
j_call: TRBJ1-2
clone_size: -
v_call: TRBV4-1
cdr3_nt: TGCGCCAGCAGCGAGGGACAGGGGGCGAGAGATGGCTACACCTTC
cdr3_aa: CASSEGQGARDGYTF

d_call: -
j_call: TRBJ2-5
clone_size: -
v_call: TRBV5-5
cdr3_nt: TGTGCCAGCAGCTTGTATAACAGGGTGGAAGAGACCCAGTACTTC
cdr3_aa: CASSLYNRVEETQYF

d_call: -
j_call: TRBJ2-3
clone_size: once
v_call: TRBV13
cdr3_nt: TGTGCCAGCAGCTTAGGACTAACAGATACGCAGTATTTT
cdr3_aa: CASSLGLTDTQYF

d_call: -
j_call: TRBJ1-2
clone_size: medium-sized
v_call: TRBV6-5
cdr3_nt: TGTGCCAGCAGCAAATCTAACTATGGCTACACCTTC
cdr3_aa: CASSKSNYGYTF

d_call: -
j_call: TRBJ1-2
clone_size: -
v_call: TRBV7-9
cdr3_nt: TGTGCCAGCACCTTGGGGGGGCCTAACTATGGCTACACCTTC
cdr3_aa: CASTLGGPNYGYTF

d_call: -
j_call: TRBJ2-1
clone_size: few
v_call: TRBV2
cdr3_nt: TGTGCCAGCAGTGGAAGAGAGACCACGGAGCAGTTCTTC
cdr3_aa: CASSGRETTEQFF

d_call: TRBD1
j_call: TRBJ2-1
clone_size: -
v_call: TRBV2
cdr3_nt: TGTGCCAGCAGTGGCCGGGACAGCCGTAATGAGCAGTTCTTC
cdr3_aa: CASSGRDSRNEQFF

d_call: -
j_call: TRBJ1-2
clone_size: few
v_call: TRBV10-2
cdr3_nt: TGCGCCAGCAGTAGTGGGTTCGGGGGTGACTATGGCTACACCTTC
cdr3_aa: CASSSGFGGDYGYTF

d_call: -
j_call: TRBJ2-6
clone_size: -
v_call: TRBV4-1
cdr3_nt: TGCGCCAGCAGCCAAGAGGCGGTCAGGTCAATCAACGTCCTGACTTTC
cdr3_aa: CASSQEAVRSINVLTF

d_call: TRBD1
j_call: TRBJ2-7
clone_size: -
v_call: TRBV2
cdr3_nt: TGTGCCAGCAGTGTGGGGACAGGCTACTACGAGCAGTACTTC
cdr3_aa: CASSVGTGYYEQYF

d_call: TRBD2
j_call: TRBJ2-1
clone_size: -
v_call: TRBV5-5
cdr3_nt: TGTGCCAGCAGCGACAGACTAGCGGGGACCTACAATGAGCAGTTCTTC
cdr3_aa: CASSDRLAGTYNEQFF

d_call: -
j_call: TRBJ2-1
clone_size: -
v_call: TRBV19
cdr3_nt: TGTGCCAGTAGCTGGACTGAAAGCTCCTACAATGAGCAGTTCTTC
cdr3_aa: CASSWTESSYNEQFF

d_call: TRBD2
j_call: TRBJ2-7
clone_size: -
v_call: TRBV27
cdr3_nt: TGTGCCAGCAAAGCGGGACTCGGTCCAAACGAGCAGTACTTC
cdr3_aa: CASKAGLGPNEQYF

d_call: TRBD2
j_call: TRBJ2-7
clone_size: -
v_call: TRBV5-4
cdr3_nt: TGTGCCAGCAGCTTGTCGGGACTAGCGGAAAACGGCCTCCACGAGCAGTACTTC
cdr3_aa: CASSLSGLAENGLHEQYF

d_call: TRBD2
j_call: TRBJ2-1
clone_size: -
v_call: TRBV4-1
cdr3_nt: TGCGCCAGCAGCCAAGATTCAGCGGGAGTGGACAATGAGCAGTTCTTC
cdr3_aa: CASSQDSAGVDNEQFF

d_call: -
j_call: TRBJ1-1
clone_size: -
v_call: TRBV7-9
cdr3_nt: TGTGCCAGCAGCTTAACGGGAGCCGCTGAAGCTTTCTTT
cdr3_aa: CASSLTGAAEAFF

d_call: TRBD2
j_call: TRBJ2-7
clone_size: -
v_call: TRBV28
cdr3_nt: TGTGCCAGCAGTTTTGTAGCGGGAGACGGCGAGCAGTACTTC
cdr3_aa: CASSFVAGDGEQYF

d_call: TRBD2
j_call: TRBJ2-3
clone_size: -
v_call: TRBV2
cdr3_nt: TGTGCCAGCAGGGGACAACCCAGCGGACTAGCGGGCAGCACAGATACGCAGTATTTT
cdr3_aa: CASRGQPSGLAGSTDTQYF

d_call: -
j_call: TRBJ2-7
clone_size: -
v_call: TRBV28
cdr3_nt: TGTGCCAGCAGCCCGTTGCGCTACGAGCAGTACTTC
cdr3_aa: CASSPLRYEQYF

d_call: -
j_call: TRBJ1-4
clone_size: -
v_call: TRBV6-5
cdr3_nt: TGTGCCAGCAGTGGCCTAGGTGAAAAACTGTTTTTT
cdr3_aa: CASSGLGEKLFF

d_call: -
j_call: TRBJ1-1
clone_size: -
v_call: TRBV7-2
cdr3_nt: TGTGCCAGCAGCCCACTTTTGCCCACTGAAGCTTTCTTT
cdr3_aa: CASSPLLPTEAFF